These T cell receptor beta chains were read from a single sample in a study of T cells in Graves' hyperthyroidism and ophthalmopathy. MiXCR was run by TCRdb on the multiplex PCR reads, yielding one entry per CDR3 protein. The sample has around 350,000 distinct CDR3 sequences, 15% to 20% seen once. The specimen was blood. These receptors were collected from a woman under 30 with Graves' hyperthyroidism. CDR3s include the opening cysteine and the closing phenylalanine or tryptophan. The D gene is left open where the match is weak. Rows may omit the clone size; those that give it use once, few, many or a size class.

j_gene	v_gene	abundance	d_gene	CDR3nt	CDR3aa
TRBJ1-1	TRBV6-2/TRBV6-3	many	TRBD1	TGTGCCAGCACCTACAGGGGAACTGAAGCTTTCTTT	CASTYRGTEAFF
TRBJ2-7	TRBV9	few	NA	TGTGCCAGCGGGCCCGGGCCAGCCTCCTACGAGCAGTACTTC	CASGPGPASYEQYF
TRBJ2-4	TRBV4-1	NA	TRBD1	TGCGCCAGCAGCTCAACTAACAGGGGGGCCAAAAACATTAAGTACTTC	CASSSTNRGAKNIKYF
TRBJ1-2	TRBV27	many	NA	TGTGCCAGCAGGCCCCCCTCCCGACAAGGGGTCTATGGCTACACCTTC	CASRPPSRQGVYGYTF
TRBJ1-6	TRBV6-5	NA	NA	TGTGCCAGCAGTTACGAGGTTAGAAGGTCACCCCTCCACTTT	CASSYEVRRSPLHF
TRBJ1-1	TRBV12-3/TRBV12-4	many	NA	TGTGCCAGCAGTCCAGCTTACACTGAAGCTTTCTTT	CASSPAYTEAFF
TRBJ2-2	TRBV6-5	NA	NA	TGTGCCAGCAGTTACCGGACCTCGAACACCGGGGAGCTGTTTTTT	CASSYRTSNTGELFF
TRBJ1-3	TRBV12-3/TRBV12-4	many	NA	TGTGCCAGCAGGGATAACAGGGTCAACACCATATATTTT	CASRDNRVNTIYF
TRBJ2-7	TRBV5-1	many	NA	TGCGCCAGCAGCTTGTGGGACACTCCAACCTACGAGCAGTACTTC	CASSLWDTPTYEQYF
TRBJ2-2	TRBV11-3	many	TRBD1	TGTGCCAGCAGCTCCCGGGACAGGGCCGGCGGGGAGCTGTTTTTT	CASSSRDRAGGELFF
TRBJ2-5	TRBV20-1	many	NA	TGCAGTGCTACCGGACAGGGTGGGGGGGGACACGGAGAGACCCAGTACTTC	CSATGQGGGGHGETQYF
TRBJ1-1	TRBV7-9	NA	NA	TGTGCCAGCAGCTTAGCGTCCGTTACTGTTGAAGCTTTCTTT	CASSLASVTVEAFF
TRBJ1-3	TRBV6-4	many	NA	TGTGCCAGCAGTGACGCTCACAGGGTTCACTCTGGAAACACCATATATTTT	CASSDAHRVHSGNTIYF
TRBJ1-1	TRBV18	many	NA	TGTGCCAGCTCACCAGGGGGCGGGCTGGATGAAGCTTTCTTT	CASSPGGGLDEAFF
TRBJ2-7	TRBV12-3/TRBV12-4	few	NA	TGTGCCAGCAGCCCTAGCATCTTCTACGAGCAGTACTTC	CASSPSIFYEQYF
TRBJ1-5	TRBV6-5	many	TRBD1	TGTGCCAGCAGTTACAGGGGGCTGAATCAGCCCCAGCATTTT	CASSYRGLNQPQHF
TRBJ2-5	TRBV20-1	few	NA	TGCAGTGCCAGGAGGGACAGCCAAGAGACCCAGTACTTC	CSARRDSQETQYF
TRBJ2-5	TRBV28	NA	NA	TGTGCCAGCAGTTTCTTCTGGCAGGGTGAGACCCAGTACTTC	CASSFFWQGETQYF
TRBJ2-7	TRBV20-1	many	NA	TGCAGTGCTAGAGCTGACGACAGGCCAGACTACGAGCAGTACTTC	CSARADDRPDYEQYF
TRBJ2-7	TRBV7-2	many	NA	TGTGCCAGCAGCTGGGGCAGGGGGGGATACGAGCAGTACTTC	CASSWGRGGYEQYF
TRBJ2-7	TRBV2	many	NA	TGTGCCAGCAATGAGGGGGCCTACGAGCAGTACTTC	CASNEGAYEQYF
TRBJ2-2	TRBV29-1	many	NA	TGCAGCGTTGATCTGTTCAACACCGGGGAGCTGTTTTTT	CSVDLFNTGELFF
TRBJ2-2	TRBV11-2	NA	NA	TGTGCCAGCAGCCTCATGGGGGGCAGGAACACCGGGGAGCTGTTTTTT	CASSLMGGRNTGELFF
TRBJ2-4	TRBV5-1	NA	NA	TGCGCCAGCAGCTTGGCCGGGGAGGATGGAGCCAAAAACATTCAGTACTTC	CASSLAGEDGAKNIQYF
TRBJ2-7	TRBV7-3	many	TRBD2	TGTGCCAGCAGCTCTAATGGGGGCGGGGGGTTCGAGCAGTACTTC	CASSSNGGGGFEQYF
TRBJ1-1	TRBV6-1	many	NA	TGTGCCAGCAGTGATGGTCACCGAACCTGGGCGGGGAGCACTGAAGCTTTCTTT	CASSDGHRTWAGSTEAFF
TRBJ1-2	TRBV7-2	many	NA	TGTGCCAGCAGCTTAGCCAGGGAAAATGGCTACACCTTC	CASSLARENGYTF
TRBJ2-7	TRBV5-1	many	NA	TGCGCCAGCAGCCCAGGATCGGGGGCCGAGCAGTACTTC	CASSPGSGAEQYF
TRBJ2-5	TRBV10-3	many	TRBD1	TGTGCCAACTCTTGGGACAGCACTTCGACCCAGTACTTC	CANSWDSTSTQYF
TRBJ2-7	TRBV25-1	many	NA	TGTGCCAGCAGTGAATCTGGCGGGTCCCTCCGGTTC	CASSESGGSLRF
TRBJ2-7	TRBV7-3	many	NA	TGTGCCAGCAGCTTAAGGGTCCCACATCCATGCTACGAGCAGTACTTC	CASSLRVPHPCYEQYF
TRBJ2-7	TRBV14	few	NA	TGTGCCAGCAGCCTCCTGGGACATAACTACGAGCAGTACTTC	CASSLLGHNYEQYF
TRBJ1-1	TRBV2	many	NA	TGTGCCACCCCGAAGGACAGCAGCCGCACTGAAGCTTTCTTT	CATPKDSSRTEAFF
TRBJ1-2	TRBV19	NA	NA	TGTGCCAGTAGTATCGTTCGGTCGAGGGGTGGCTACACCTTC	CASSIVRSRGGYTF
TRBJ1-1	TRBV18	NA	TRBD1	TGTGCCAGCTCCCGGGACAGGGGGTTGACTGAAGCTTTCTTT	CASSRDRGLTEAFF
TRBJ2-7	TRBV20-1	many	NA	TGCAGTGCTAGAGATCTTACAGGTGACTCCTACGAGCAGTACTTC	CSARDLTGDSYEQYF
TRBJ1-1	TRBV6-5	many	NA	TGTGCCAGCAGTTACTTTCGCATCGAGGGTACTGAAGCTTTCTTT	CASSYFRIEGTEAFF
TRBJ2-3	TRBV6-1	many	TRBD2	TGTGCCAGCAGCCCGACTAGCGGGGGAGGCACAGATACGCAGTATTTT	CASSPTSGGGTDTQYF
TRBJ1-5	TRBV12-3/TRBV12-4	many	NA	TGTGCCAGCAGTTTCTACACAGGATCCGACAATCAGCCCCAGCATTTT	CASSFYTGSDNQPQHF
TRBJ1-1	TRBV20-1	many	NA	TGCAGTGCCTCGGAGGCGATAGGCAACACTGAAGCTTTCTTT	CSASEAIGNTEAFF
TRBJ1-2	TRBV7-2	many	TRBD1	TGTGCCAGCAGCCCAGCGGGACAGTTCGATGGCTACACCTTC	CASSPAGQFDGYTF
TRBJ1-3	TRBV5-1	many	NA	TGCGCCAGCAGCCTTAGGACGCCTGGAAACACCATATATTTT	CASSLRTPGNTIYF
TRBJ2-7	TRBV6-1	NA	TRBD1	TGTGCCAGTGGGACAGGGTTTGGCTACGAGCAGTACTTC	CASGTGFGYEQYF
TRBJ1-1	TRBV13	few	TRBD1	TGTGCCAGCAGCTTAATCGAGGACAGGGGGCCGAACACTGAAGCTTTCTTT	CASSLIEDRGPNTEAFF
TRBJ2-7	TRBV19	NA	NA	TGTGCCAGTAGTAACACCGGGACAACTTTCTACGAGCAGTACTTC	CASSNTGTTFYEQYF
TRBJ1-5	TRBV20-1	many	NA	TGCAGTGCTAGTGCAGGGGCGATGGGCAATCAGCCCCAGCATTTT	CSASAGAMGNQPQHF
TRBJ1-6	TRBV6-1	many	TRBD1	TGTGCCAGCATGGCGGGACAGGGCCATTCACCCCTCCACTTT	CASMAGQGHSPLHF